The 8 T cell receptor beta chains below all came from one sample that was sequenced in a study of blood T cell repertoires in COVID-19. The assay was immunoSEQ multiplex PCR, and TCRdb's table has in-frame clones only and misses some. The table has roughly 330,000 clones, roughly 88% seen once; the top ten hold 1.5% to 2%. Input material: peripheral blood. The source is a woman between 45 and 60 years old with acute or convalescent COVID-19.

J is TRBJ2-7 and V is TRBV6-2 or TRBV6-3; no reliable D call. V was trimmed by 2 bases and J by 4 bases, leaving 9 bases between them. CDR1 and CDR2 (germline): MNHEY, SVGEGT. The CDR3 is 13 residues long. The CDR3 protein is CASSYAEYYEQYF. The CDR3 nucleotides are TGTGCCAGCAGTTACGCGGAATATTACGAGCAGTACTTC.

The rearrangement joins TRBV27 to TRBJ1-2; perhaps TRBD1 as D (6 bases). Trimming stripped 2 bases from V and 0 bases from J, with 10 bases between. CDR1 and CDR2 from the germline V gene are MNHEY and SMNVEV (reference sequence). CDR3 length: 15 amino acids. The DNA for the CDR3 is TGTGCCAGCAGTTTAGCAGGGGCACCTAACTATGGCTACACCTTC. Protein product: CASSLAGAPNYGYTF.

The chain employs TRBV7-3 and TRBJ2-1; 10 bases match TRBD2. In germline, CDR1 is SGHTA, CDR2 FQGTGA. The length of the CDR3 is 17 residues. The J segment lost 5 bases and the V segment lost 3 bases, leaving 10 bases of the junction unmatched. The CDR3 spells CASSLQGLAAVNNEQFF. In nucleotides, the CDR3 is TGTGCCAGCAGCTTGCAAGGACTAGCGGCAGTCAACAATGAGCAGTTCTTC.

The rearrangement links TRBV18 to TRBJ1-5; tentative D call: TRBD1 (5 bases). CDR1 is KGHSH and CDR2 is LQKENI in the germline V gene. This CDR3 is 14 amino acids long. V lost 3 bases and J 5 bases, leaving 11 bases between the germline ends. CDR3 nucleotides: TGTGCCAGCTCACCCGGACATCCCTATCAGCCCCAGCATTTT. Amino acid sequence: CASSPGHPYQPQHF.

The chain combines TRBV28 with TRBJ2-1, with D hard to call. Trimming removed 1 base from V and 0 bases from J, with 10 bases in between. The CDR3 is 16 residues long. Germline CDR1 MDHEN, CDR2 SYDVKM. The CDR3 is CASSLFATGSYNEQFF. For the CDR3, the DNA is TGTGCCAGCAGTTTATTCGCTACCGGCTCCTACAATGAGCAGTTCTTC.

This chain links TRBV20-1 with TRBJ2-1; weak D call: TRBD1 (5 bases). Germline V gene sequence: CDR1 DFQATT, CDR2 SNEGSKA (reference sequence). This CDR3 region has 11 residues. Trimming took off 6 bases at V and 6 bases at J, with 9 bases between the two ends. CDR3 sequence (DNA): TGCAGTGCCCCAGGGATCAATGAGCAGTTCTTC. Translating gives CSAPGINEQFF.

The chain recombines TRBV7-9 with TRBJ1-1, with 7 bases aligning to TRBD1. The CDR3 consists of 17 residues. Trimming took 4 bases from V and 0 from J; bases not matched to a gene: 11. CDR1 and CDR2 from the germline V gene are SEHNR and FQNEAQ (reference sequence). CDR3 protein: CASSSRDSFGMNTEAFF. The CDR3 nucleotides are TGTGCCAGCAGCTCAAGGGACAGTTTCGGCATGAACACTGAAGCTTTCTTT.

V is TRBV28 and J is TRBJ2-5; a possible D gene is TRBD1 (5 bases). The germline V and J ends were trimmed by 4 bases and 0 bases, with 12 bases remaining between them. Germline CDR1 MDHEN, CDR2 SYDVKM. This CDR3 is 15 amino acids long. Here the CDR3 reads CASSSRTDNQETQYF. The CDR3 DNA reads TGTGCCAGCAGTTCTAGAACGGACAACCAAGAGACCCAGTACTTC.